This T cell receptor beta chain is from a study of response to subunit inactivated influenza vaccine. The CDR3 extends over 15 amino acids. V shed 3 bases and J shed 0 bases, with 10 bases lying between them. CDR1 and CDR2 (germline): SGHKS, YYEKEE (reference sequence). Overall study findings and caveats: There was a suggestion from the authors that each seasonal influenza vaccination recruits few new T cells.

Many counts were recorded for this clonotype. Its target is not known. Each CDR3 protein is one row after TCRdb ran MiXCR on the RT-PCR reads. The sample carries about 610,000 distinct CDR3 sequences, 12% to 15% recorded once. This clonotype was sampled from a man aged 50 or older who received an inactivated influenza vaccine. The V gene is TRBV5-5, the J gene TRBJ2-1; TRBD2 might be the D (6 bases). The source material was PBMCs from blood, sampled about 11 days after vaccination. CDR3 sequence: CASSSGLSSYNEQFF. The DNA of the CDR3 is TGTGCCAGCAGCTCGGGACTTTCCTCCTACAATGAGCAGTTCTTC.